The 4 T cell receptor beta chains below all came from one sample that was sequenced in a study of T cell responses to AZD1222 COVID-19 vaccine (TCRdb year 2021). Library preparation employed the immunoSEQ multiplex PCR assay. TCRdb took this table from immuneACCESS and kept in-frame rearrangements with V and J called. Such tables lack part of the clones; where checked against another copy, unresolved V genes explain under half of the gap, and the rest is unexplained. The sample table shows 100,000 to 150,000 clones, and roughly 87% are seen once. The ten largest clones take up around 10% of the sample. The time point label corresponds to: baseline before first vaccination. This specimen was peripheral blood, taken on day 0 of AZD1222 vaccination. Receptor source: an adult in good health.

The chain couples TRBV28 to TRBJ2-2; D gene uncertain. The V gene's germline CDR1 is MDHEN and CDR2 SYDVKM. This CDR3 has 13 amino acids. V lost 3 bases and J lost 1, with 3 bases in between. The CDR3: CASSFQNTGELFF. As DNA, the CDR3 is TGTGCCAGCAGTTTTCAGAACACCGGGGAGCTGTTTTTT.

V and J are TRBV29-1 and TRBJ1-1; 7 positions match TRBD1. J lost 3 bases, V lost 6 bases, and 7 bases had no gene match. The germline gives CDR1 SQVTM, CDR2 ANQGSEA. The CDR3 runs 13 residues. This chain's CDR3 is CSVVVRGHTEAFF. The CDR3 nucleotides read TGCAGCGTGGTGGTTAGGGGGCACACTGAAGCTTTCTTT.

In this sample, this clone turned up a few times. This CDR3 is CASSLGWTGRREQYF. In DNA, the CDR3 is TGTGCCAGCAGCTTGGGGTGGACAGGGAGGCGCGAGCAGTACTTC. The chain combines TRBV5-4 with TRBJ2-7, with 8 bases lining up with TRBD1. V lost 0 bases and J lost 6; bases outside the gene matches: 8. Germline lookup yields CDR1 SGHNT and CDR2 YYREEE (reference sequence). The CDR3 runs 15 residues. Full variable domain (remainder filled in from reference TRBV5-4 and TRBJ2-7): ETGVTQSPTHLIKTRGQQVTLRCSSQSGHNTVSWYQQALGQGPQFIFQYYREEENGRGNFPPRFSGLQFPNYSSELNVNALELDDSALYLCASSLGWTGRREQYFGPGTRLTVT.

The J gene is TRBJ2-7, the V gene TRBV7-2; D perhaps matches TRBD2 (6 bases). The CDR3 has 14 amino acids. Between the trimmed V and J ends, which lost 3 bases and 3 bases, there was a span of 12 bases. The germline V gene encodes CDR1 SGHTA and CDR2 FQGNSA. Written as DNA, the CDR3 is TGTGCCAGCAGCTTTGGCGGGGCAGTCTACGAGCAGTACTTC. It is translated as CASSFGGAVYEQYF. Combining the CDR3 with reference TRBV7-2 and TRBJ2-7 gives the whole variable domain GAGVSQSPSNKVTEKGKDVELRCDPISGHTALYWYRQSLGQGLEFLIYFQGNSAPDKSGLPSDRFSAERTGGSVSTLTIQRTQQEDSAVYLCASSFGGAVYEQYFGPGTRLTVT.